The 29 T cell receptor beta chains presented below share a single source sample, sequenced in a study of CD8+ T cells in alopecia areata. cDNA prepared by RNA extraction and subsequent reverse transcription served as the template for sequencing. Generated by immunoSEQ multiplex PCR, the TCRdb table keeps only in-frame clones and is missing some. Among 140,000 to 150,000 clones, 62% were seen once, and the ten largest hold 36%. The sample comprised CD8+ T cells sorted from blood. These receptors all come from a human donor in good health.

The chain joins TRBV11-2 to TRBJ2-5; TRBD2 aligns across 11 bases. The CDR3 runs to 15 residues. Germline values: CDR1 SGHAT, CDR2 FQNNGV. The trim removed 5 bases at V and 4 bases at J, leaving 6 bases unmatched. The CDR3 sequence: CASSTSGLAGETQYF. The CDR3 region has the DNA TGTGCCAGCAGCACGTCAGGACTAGCGGGAGAGACCCAGTACTTC.

This sequence joins TRBV6-5 and TRBJ2-3; the D gene is possibly TRBD1 (5 bases). The CDR3 runs 15 residues. Looked up from germline, CDR1 is MNHEY and CDR2 is SVGAGI. Between the trimmed V and J ends, which lost 1 base and 2 bases, there was a span of 10 bases. The CDR3 coding sequence is TGTGCCAGCAGTTACTTCAGGGAAGCCACAGATACGCAGTATTTT. It codes for CASSYFREATDTQYF.

This clone occurred a few times. The same CDR3 also results from other DNA sequences found in this sample. The chain joins TRBV29-1 to TRBJ2-1, with 11 bases fitting TRBD2. Per germline, CDR1 SQVTM and CDR2 ANQGSEA. The CDR3 extends over 15 amino acids. Losses at the gene ends were 6 bases for V and 2 bases for J; bases not matched to a gene: 6. CDR3 sequence reads: CSVDGTSGPYNEQFF. The CDR3 DNA reads TGCAGCGTGGACGGGACTAGCGGACCCTACAATGAGCAGTTCTTC.

CDR3 nucleotide sequence: TGTGCCAGCAGCTTAGGGACAGGGGCTTCCCCAGATACGCAGTATTTT. Translated, it gives CASSLGTGASPDTQYF. The chain links TRBV5-6 to TRBJ2-3, with 10 positions matching TRBD1. This CDR3 has 16 residues. Germline CDR1 reads SGHDT; CDR2 reads YYEEEE. V lost 2 bases, J lost 4 bases, and 7 bases stayed unmatched.

V and J are TRBV4-1 and TRBJ2-3; D unresolved. The CDR3 has 11 amino acids. Trimming left V 8 bases short and J 8 bases short, with 11 bases between. Germline V gene sequence: CDR1 MGHRA, CDR2 YSYEKL. CDR3 sequence: CASQDLATQYF. CDR3 bases: TGCGCCAGCCAAGATTTAGCTACGCAGTATTTT.

This sequence joins TRBV7-9 and TRBJ2-5; unclear D gene. The CDR3 sequence is 13 residues long. CDR1 is SEHNR, CDR2 FQNEAQ, per germline (reference sequence). V lost 2 bases and J 0 bases, leaving 4 bases between the germline ends. The CDR3 coding sequence is TGTGCCAGCAGCTTACCGTACCAAGAGACCCAGTACTTC. The encoded protein is CASSLPYQETQYF.

The V gene is TRBV29-1, the J gene TRBJ2-7; a weak D match, TRBD1 (6 bases). V shed 2 bases and J shed 3 bases, with 11 bases lying between them. Looked up from germline, CDR1 is SQVTM and CDR2 is ANQGSEA. CDR3 length: 13 amino acids. CDR3 loop: CSVETGQVYEQYF. CDR3 DNA: TGCAGCGTTGAAACAGGGCAGGTCTACGAGCAGTACTTC.

As DNA, the CDR3 is TGTGCCAGCAGCTTACTAGCGGGTTTCTACAATGAGCAGTTCTTC. The encoded protein is CASSLLAGFYNEQFF. The chain has TRBV7-6 and TRBJ2-1, with TRBD2 identical over 8 bases. This CDR3 contains 15 residues. Germline values: CDR1 SGHVS, CDR2 FNYEAQ. Trimming at V came to 2 bases and at J to 3 bases, leaving 3 bases not matched to a gene.

The V and J genes are TRBV5-6 and TRBJ2-5; 11 bases align to TRBD2. The V segment lost 4 bases and the J segment 0 bases; nucleotides outside the gene matches: 5. CDR3 length: 16 residues. Germline assignment: CDR1 SGHDT and CDR2 YYEEEE. The DNA for the CDR3 is TGTGCCAGCAGCGATTCGGGACTAGCGGACCAAGAGACCCAGTACTTC. Translating it yields CASSDSGLADQETQYF.

This clone was seen a few times. The rearrangement uses TRBV7-9 and TRBJ2-7; D unclear. Trimming took off 4 bases at V and 2 bases at J, with 12 bases between the two ends. This CDR3 has 14 residues. CDR1 and CDR2 from the germline V gene are SEHNR and FQNEAQ (reference sequence). The CDR3 spells CASSSGRSPYEQYF. In nucleotides, the CDR3 is TGTGCCAGCAGCTCCGGACGTTCGCCCTACGAGCAGTACTTC. The full variable domain, its missing parts supplied by reference TRBV7-9 and TRBJ2-7, is DTGVSQNPRHKITKRGQNVTFRCDPISEHNRLYWYRQTLGQGPEFLTYFQNEAQLEKSRLLSDRFSAERPKGSFSTLEIQRTEQGDSAMYLCASSSGRSPYEQYFGPGTRLTVT.

The rearrangement uses TRBV6-5 and TRBJ1-2; no reliable D call. Germline-derived CDR1 and CDR2 are MNHEY and SVGAGI. The V gene lost 7 bases and the J gene lost 0 bases, with 9 bases spanning the gap. CDR3 length equals 13 residues. In DNA form, the CDR3 reads TGTGCCAGCATGAACCAGGCTAACTATGGCTACACCTTC. This sequence encodes CASMNQANYGYTF.

Concerning this clone itself: Other DNA sequences from this sample encode an identical CDR3 as well. The chain links TRBV29-1 to TRBJ1-2; D is unresolved. This CDR3 is 11 amino acids long. Per germline, CDR1 SQVTM and CDR2 ANQGSEA. The ends were cut back, 2 bases at V and 8 bases at J, with 9 bases in the middle. The CDR3 nucleotides are TGCAGCGTTGAAAATCGGCGAGGCTACACCTTC. It translates to CSVENRRGYTF.

The V gene is TRBV7-9, the J gene TRBJ2-7; unclear D gene. Germline CDR1 SEHNR, CDR2 FQNEAQ (reference sequence). The ends were cut back, 5 bases at V and 3 bases at J, with 8 bases in the middle. The CDR3 runs 12 residues. This chain's CDR3 is CASSHPVYEQYF. CDR3 nucleotides: TGTGCCAGCAGCCATCCCGTCTACGAGCAGTACTTC.

A few counts support this clone. The chain combines TRBV5-1 with TRBJ2-1; 13 bases map to TRBD2. This CDR3 is built from 15 residues. With 4 bases clipped from V and 6 bases from J, the junction kept 4 bases outside the gene matches. Germline CDR1 SGHRS, CDR2 YFSETQ. The CDR3 region is CASSQTSGRTNEQFF. CDR3 coding DNA: TGCGCCAGCAGCCAGACTAGCGGGAGGACCAATGAGCAGTTCTTC.

The V gene is TRBV29-1, the J gene TRBJ2-2, with D tentatively TRBD1 (5 bases). The V gene's germline CDR1 is SQVTM and CDR2 ANQGSEA. The CDR3 sequence is 14 residues long. Deletions cut 6 bases from V and 1 base from J, with 12 bases between. The CDR3 DNA reads as TGCAGCGTCGCCTACGGACAGAACACCGGGGAGCTGTTTTTT. Translation gives CSVAYGQNTGELFF.

This chain links TRBV15 with TRBJ1-4; D is uncertain. V gave up 3 bases and J gave up 3 bases, with 11 bases separating them. Germline V gene sequence: CDR1 LNHNV, CDR2 YYDKDF (reference sequence). CDR3 size: 15 residues. CDR3 coding DNA: TGTGCCACCAGCAGTCACCGCGGACCTAATGAAAAACTGTTTTTT. It codes for CATSSHRGPNEKLFF.

The V gene is TRBV13, the J gene TRBJ2-7; 10 bases map to TRBD1. The V segment lost 5 bases and the J segment 3 bases; nucleotides outside the gene matches: 4. Germline V gene sequence: CDR1 PRHDT, CDR2 FYEKMQ (reference sequence). The CDR3 is made up of 14 amino acids. The CDR3 is CASSPGTGDYEQYF. In nucleotides, the CDR3 is TGTGCCAGCAGCCCCGGGACAGGGGACTACGAGCAGTACTTC.

CDR3 nucleotides: TGCGCCAGCAGCCAAGGCGACGGGGGCGAGCAGTACTTC. Its protein product is CASSQGDGGEQYF. The chain carries TRBV4-1 and TRBJ2-7, with D possibly being TRBD2 (6 bases). V lost 1 base, J lost 6 bases, and 10 bases lay in between. Germline values: CDR1 MGHRA, CDR2 YSYEKL. The length of the CDR3 is 13 residues.

The V and J genes are TRBV7-9 and TRBJ2-3, with D perhaps being TRBD1 or TRBD2 (6 bases each). Looked up from germline, CDR1 is SEHNR and CDR2 is FQNEAQ (reference sequence). V lost 1 base and J lost 0, with 8 bases in between. CDR3 size: 15 residues. CDR3 sequence reads: CASSLGGASTDTQYF. CDR3 nucleotides: TGTGCCAGCAGCTTAGGGGGGGCGAGCACAGATACGCAGTATTTT.

CDR3 protein: CASMTSGSRELFF. In DNA, the CDR3 is TGTGCCAGCATGACTAGCGGGAGCAGGGAGCTGTTTTTT. The chain recombines TRBV2 with TRBJ2-2, with TRBD2 identical over 12 bases. The germline gives CDR1 SNHLY, CDR2 FYNNEI. V lost 7 bases to trimming and J lost 9 bases; unmatched junction nucleotides: 3. CDR3 size: 13 residues. The full variable domain, its missing parts supplied by reference TRBV2 and TRBJ2-2, is EPEVTQTPSHQVTQMGQEVILRCVPISNHLYFYWYRQILGQKVEFLVSFYNNEISEKSEIFDDQFSVERPDGSNFTLKIRSTKLEDSAMYFCASMTSGSRELFFGEGSRLTVL.

The chain carries TRBV29-1 and TRBJ2-2; D remains ambiguous. The CDR3 spans 10 residues. The V and J ends lost 5 bases and 11 bases respectively, with 9 bases between them. Germline values: CDR1 SQVTM, CDR2 ANQGSEA. CDR3 sequence: CSVFSTELFF. The DNA for the CDR3 is TGCAGCGTTTTTTCGACCGAGCTGTTTTTT.

The chain uses TRBV6-5 and TRBJ1-2, with D tentatively TRBD1 (6 bases). CDR3 length: 13 amino acids. V was trimmed by 4 bases and J by 3 bases, leaving 9 bases between them. Germline assignment: CDR1 MNHEY and CDR2 SVGAGI. Written as DNA, the CDR3 is TGTGCCAGCAGTTTGTCAGGGGACTATGGCTACACCTTC. It codes for CASSLSGDYGYTF.

This clone was seen only a few times. The chain is built from TRBV6-5 and TRBJ2-1, with D hard to call. V lost 8 bases and J 7 bases, leaving 9 bases between the germline ends. Germline values: CDR1 MNHEY, CDR2 SVGAGI. CDR3 length: 11 amino acids. As DNA, the CDR3 is TGTGCCAGCTCCTTTAGAAATGAGCAGTTCTTC. This translates into CASSFRNEQFF.

The rearrangement uses TRBV7-9 and TRBJ2-5, with D perhaps assigned TRBD1 or TRBD2 (5 bases each). V lost 5 bases to trimming and J lost 4 bases, with 17 bases between them. This CDR3 comprises 15 residues. The germline V gene encodes CDR1 SEHNR and CDR2 FQNEAQ (reference sequence). In DNA, the CDR3 is TGTGCCAGCAGCCAGGGCGCTGGGAGACCAGAGACCCAGTACTTC. Translated, it gives CASSQGAGRPETQYF.

This clone was detected a few times. The CDR3 reads CASSLDGRDNEQFF. The CDR3 DNA sequence: TGTGCCAGCAGCTTAGACGGGAGGGACAATGAGCAGTTCTTC. The chain employs TRBV5-4 and TRBJ2-1; 8 positions match TRBD2. The CDR3 contains 14 residues. Germline assignment: CDR1 SGHNT and CDR2 YYREEE (reference sequence). The V gene end was trimmed by 2 bases and the J gene end by 5 bases; junction bases not matched to a gene: 3.

This clone turned up a few times. The V and J genes are TRBV6-6 and TRBJ1-4, with TRBD1 identical over 8 bases. V lost 4 bases to trimming and J lost 8 bases; unmatched junction nucleotides: 9. Germline CDR1 and CDR2: MNHNY and SVGAGI (reference sequence). This CDR3 comprises 15 residues. The CDR3 here is CASSSAGQGEEKLFF. The CDR3 nucleotides read TGTGCCAGCAGTTCCGCCGGACAGGGAGAGGAAAAACTGTTTTTT.

The V call is TRBV25-1, the J call TRBJ2-7; 9 nucleotides align to TRBD1. Germline assignment: CDR1 MGHDK and CDR2 SYGVNS. Trimming cost V 3 bases and J 6 bases; bases outside gene matches: 12. This CDR3 has 16 amino acids. DNA for the CDR3: TGTGCCAGCAGTGAGCATCCCCTGACGACAGGGGGCGAGCAGTACTTC. This translates into CASSEHPLTTGGEQYF.

J is TRBJ1-1 and V is TRBV5-1; TRBD1 is a possible D gene (6 bases). Trimming pared 3 bases from V and 0 bases from J, leaving 15 bases between. There are 16 residues in the CDR3. CDR1 SGHRS and CDR2 YFSETQ come from the germline V gene. The DNA of the CDR3 is TGCGCCAGCAGCTCGTCCTCAGGGGCGGTGAACACTGAAGCTTTCTTT. Amino acids: CASSSSSGAVNTEAFF.

This chain uses TRBV14 with TRBJ2-5; 7 positions agree with TRBD1. Germline V CDR1 and CDR2: SGHDN, FVKESK. CDR3 length: 15 amino acids. Trimming took 0 bases from V and 6 from J; bases not matched to a gene: 7. The DNA for the CDR3 is TGTGCCAGCAGCCAAGAATGGAACAGGGGCAAGACCCAGTACTTC. It yields the protein CASSQEWNRGKTQYF.